This T cell receptor (beta chain) came from a study of technical replicates of blood from a few donors (dated by TCRdb to about 2017). CDR1 and CDR2 were assigned from the germline V gene as SGHTA and FQGNSA. The trim is 1 base for V and 10 bases for J, with a gap of 11 bases between the germline ends. Including cysteine and phenylalanine, the CDR3 has 14 amino acids. This entry keeps only the CDR3 DNA: 42 bases, framed from base 1. Notes on this clone: The specificity of this receptor is unknown. Per-base quality was not reported, and no clone a single base away is much larger than it.

Libraries were prepared through the immunoSEQ multiplex PCR assay. Imported from immuneACCESS, the table was reduced by TCRdb to in-frame sequences with V and J called. These copies leave out some clones; in studies compared against another copy, an unresolved V gene accounts for under half, and the cause of the remainder is not known. This sample holds some 60,000 clones; approximately 87% were observed only once. Jointly, the top ten make up roughly 5.6% of the sample. Sequencing was performed on PBMCs. This chain is built from TRBV7-2 and TRBJ1-6; the D region possibly corresponds to TRBD1 (5 bases align). The sequence was collected from a human donor in good health. Some clones in this sample may be carry-over from other donors' samples. The nucleotide sequence is given as TGTGCCAGCAGCTTAGGGGGCAGTAGATCACCCCTCCACTTT. It translates as CASSLGGSRSPLHF.